This record concerns one T cell receptor (beta chain) sequence. Assay used: immunoSEQ multiplex PCR; TCRdb lists only in-frame clones, some missing. The sample holds over 250,000 clones, 75% to 95% seen once. This record comes from a study of blood T cell repertoires in COVID-19. V was trimmed by 0 bases and J by 2 bases, leaving 8 bases between them. CDR3 size: 16 residues. The germline CDR1 and CDR2 sequences are SGHAT and FQNNGV. J is TRBJ2-6 and V is TRBV11-2; perhaps TRBD1 as D (5 bases). The sequenced material came from PBMCs or T cells enriched from blood (not recorded which). The source is a woman younger than 45 who had recovered from COVID-19. CDR3 loop: CASSLDSGTGANVLTF. DNA for the CDR3: TGTGCCAGCAGCTTAGATTCAGGGACTGGGGCCAACGTCCTGACTTTC.